A selection of T cell receptor beta chains follows, all from one sample in a study. Clones were read by immunoSEQ multiplex PCR, and TCRdb kept only the in-frame ones, dropping some. The sample comprises about 68,000 clones, just under 95% of which are singletons, and roughly 4% rests with the top ten. Input material: PBMCs. The receptors were gathered from a man aged 35 to 55 with rheumatoid arthritis. CDR3s leave out the opening cysteine and the closing phenylalanine or tryptophan. The order of the fields is CDR3 protein, D gene, J gene, V gene. D genes are given only for firm matches.

CDR3aa: ASSSTGGYEQY; d_gene: TRBD1; j_gene: TRBJ2-7; v_gene: TRBV9
CDR3aa: ASSQILAGGSNEQF; d_gene: TRBD2; j_gene: TRBJ2-1; v_gene: TRBV2
CDR3aa: ASSPGGAPYYNEQF; d_gene: TRBD2; j_gene: TRBJ2-1; v_gene: TRBV7-2
CDR3aa: ASTSDRENIQY; d_gene: TRBD1; j_gene: TRBJ2-4; v_gene: TRBV12-3/TRBV12-4
CDR3aa: ASRQGPNQPQH; d_gene: -; j_gene: TRBJ1-5; v_gene: TRBV19
CDR3aa: AISVDRDGNQPQH; d_gene: TRBD1; j_gene: TRBJ1-5; v_gene: TRBV10-3
CDR3aa: ASSLGGGNTEAF; d_gene: -; j_gene: TRBJ1-1; v_gene: TRBV27
CDR3aa: ASSSLDRGEQF; d_gene: -; j_gene: TRBJ2-1; v_gene: TRBV21-1
CDR3aa: ASSQGQRPQH; d_gene: -; j_gene: TRBJ1-5; v_gene: TRBV3-1/TRBV3-2
CDR3aa: SAGFYEQY; d_gene: -; j_gene: TRBJ2-7; v_gene: TRBV20-1
CDR3aa: ASSDRKTSTNEKLF; d_gene: TRBD1; j_gene: TRBJ1-4; v_gene: TRBV7-2
CDR3aa: ASSRTGVRGEQY; d_gene: -; j_gene: TRBJ2-7; v_gene: TRBV6-2/TRBV6-3
CDR3aa: ASSSIPEAF; d_gene: -; j_gene: TRBJ1-1; v_gene: TRBV6-6
CDR3aa: ASSLRDSYEQY; d_gene: TRBD1; j_gene: TRBJ2-7; v_gene: TRBV5-5
CDR3aa: ATSSHLEGYT; d_gene: -; j_gene: TRBJ1-2; v_gene: TRBV15
CDR3aa: ASTLGVDGYT; d_gene: -; j_gene: TRBJ1-2; v_gene: TRBV5-5
CDR3aa: ASSPLGRPRLEDTEAF; d_gene: -; j_gene: TRBJ1-1; v_gene: TRBV18
CDR3aa: ASSSRTGFGETQY; d_gene: TRBD1; j_gene: TRBJ2-5; v_gene: TRBV5-1
CDR3aa: ASSTPWTSNTEAF; d_gene: -; j_gene: TRBJ1-1; v_gene: TRBV19
CDR3aa: ASSQMKTGLNYGYT; d_gene: TRBD1; j_gene: TRBJ1-2; v_gene: TRBV18
CDR3aa: ASSPLQGAFNEQF; d_gene: TRBD1; j_gene: TRBJ2-1; v_gene: TRBV5-1
CDR3aa: ASSSTSGRTGEQF; d_gene: TRBD2; j_gene: TRBJ2-1; v_gene: TRBV5-4
CDR3aa: ASSPFGSGSNQPQH; d_gene: -; j_gene: TRBJ1-5; v_gene: TRBV28
CDR3aa: ASSPSGTGGRGYT; d_gene: TRBD1; j_gene: TRBJ1-2; v_gene: TRBV18
CDR3aa: ASIGPGQGATEAF; d_gene: TRBD1; j_gene: TRBJ1-1; v_gene: TRBV6-5